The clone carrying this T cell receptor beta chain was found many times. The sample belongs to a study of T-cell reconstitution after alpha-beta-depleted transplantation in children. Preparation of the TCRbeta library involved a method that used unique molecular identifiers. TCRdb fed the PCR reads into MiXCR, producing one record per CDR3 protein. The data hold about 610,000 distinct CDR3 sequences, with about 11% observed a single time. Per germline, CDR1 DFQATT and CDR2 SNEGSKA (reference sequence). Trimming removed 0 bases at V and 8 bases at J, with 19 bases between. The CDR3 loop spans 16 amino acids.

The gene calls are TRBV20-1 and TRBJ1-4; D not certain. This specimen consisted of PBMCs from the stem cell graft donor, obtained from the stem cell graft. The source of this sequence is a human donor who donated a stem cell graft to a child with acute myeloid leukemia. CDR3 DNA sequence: TGCAGTGCTAGAGAGGGGATGAAGATTTTAGGGGAAAAACTGTTTTTT. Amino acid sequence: CSAREGMKILGEKLFF.